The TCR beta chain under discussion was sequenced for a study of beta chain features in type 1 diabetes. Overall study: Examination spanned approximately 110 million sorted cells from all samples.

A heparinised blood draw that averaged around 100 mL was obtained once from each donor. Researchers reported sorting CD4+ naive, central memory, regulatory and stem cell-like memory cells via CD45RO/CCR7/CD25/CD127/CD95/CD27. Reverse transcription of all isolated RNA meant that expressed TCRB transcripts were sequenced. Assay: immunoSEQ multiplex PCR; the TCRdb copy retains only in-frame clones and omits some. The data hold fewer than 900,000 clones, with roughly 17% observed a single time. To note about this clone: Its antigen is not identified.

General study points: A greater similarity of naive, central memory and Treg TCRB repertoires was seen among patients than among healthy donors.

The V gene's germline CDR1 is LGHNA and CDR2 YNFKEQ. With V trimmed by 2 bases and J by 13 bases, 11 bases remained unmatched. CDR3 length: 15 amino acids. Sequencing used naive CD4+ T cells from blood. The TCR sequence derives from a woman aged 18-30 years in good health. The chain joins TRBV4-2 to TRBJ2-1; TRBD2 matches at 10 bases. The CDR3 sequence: CASSQKTGTSAEQFF. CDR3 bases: TGTGCCAGCAGCCAAAAAACCGGGACTAGCGCTGAACAGTTCTTC.